The 18 T cell receptor beta chains reported below all come from one sample, sequenced in a study of T-cell memory formation after mild COVID-19. A single record per CDR3 protein comes from TCRdb applying MiXCR to the 5' RACE reads. The sample holds 250,000 or so distinct CDR3 sequences, around 10% seen once. The specimen sequenced was PBMCs or a T cell subset sorted from them (not recorded which). All receptors derive from a man aged 18 to 35 who had mild COVID-19 (a few samples of this study predate the infection). Cell type and time point are not known.

The chain has TRBV18 and TRBJ2-5; no clear D. The CDR3 is 14 amino acids. V gave up 2 bases and J gave up 1 base, with 8 bases separating them. Germline-derived CDR1 and CDR2 are KGHSH and LQKENI. DNA of the CDR3: TGTGCCAGCTCACCAATTCAGCCCCAAGAGACCCAGTACTTC. It specifies CASSPIQPQETQYF.

The chain uses TRBV19 and TRBJ2-5, with D perhaps TRBD2 (5 bases). The ends were cut back, 7 bases at V and 2 bases at J, with 11 bases in the middle. The germline V gene has CDR1 LNHDA and CDR2 SQIVND (reference sequence). The length of the CDR3 is 13 residues. The chain's CDR3 is CASIGKTQETQYF. The CDR3 coding sequence is TGTGCCAGTATCGGGAAAACACAAGAGACCCAGTACTTC.

There are a few counts of this clonotype. The chain has TRBV20-1 and TRBJ2-7; D possibly corresponds to TRBD2 (6 bases). V shed 2 bases and J shed 1 base, with 9 bases lying between them. Germline-derived CDR1 and CDR2 are DFQATT and SNEGSKA (reference sequence). The CDR3 covers 13 residues. The CDR3 DNA follows: TGCAGTGCTAGATCGGGGACTTCCTACGAGCAGTACTTC. It specifies CSARSGTSYEQYF.

The chain uses TRBV28 and TRBJ1-4; TRBD1 is a possible D gene (5 bases). There are 13 residues in the CDR3. Germline V gene lookup returns CDR1 MDHEN and CDR2 SYDVKM. Trimming took 6 bases from V and 6 from J, leaving 11 bases between them. CDR3 nucleotides: TGTGCCAGCAGCCGGGACCGATATGAAAAACTGTTTTTT. Encoded protein: CASSRDRYEKLFF.

This clonotype was seen a few times. The genes are TRBV7-8 and TRBJ2-4, with 11 bases matching TRBD1. The junction had 8 bases not matched to a gene; V was cut back by 8 bases and J by 8 bases. This CDR3 has 14 residues. In germline, CDR1 is SGHVS, CDR2 FQNEAQ. CDR3 region: CASGEPGQGDIQYF. CDR3 DNA sequence: TGTGCCAGCGGGGAGCCGGGACAGGGGGACATTCAGTACTTC.

This clonotype was seen only a few times. This sequence joins TRBV12-3 or TRBV12-4 and TRBJ2-2; no reliable D call. The CDR3 runs to 14 residues. The V gene lost 3 bases and the J gene lost 4 bases, with 9 bases spanning the gap. Here the CDR3 reads CASSLGITTGELFF. CDR3 bases: TGTGCCAGCAGTTTGGGCATTACCACCGGGGAGCTGTTTTTT.

This clonotype was counted a few times. This sequence joins TRBV7-9 and TRBJ2-1, with a tentative D call TRBD1 (6 bases). The CDR3 covers 15 residues. Trimming removed 5 bases at V and 5 bases at J, with 16 bases between. Looked up from germline, CDR1 is SEHNR and CDR2 is FQNEAQ (reference sequence). This CDR3 reads CASSPHRDTHNEQFF. The DNA for the CDR3 is TGTGCCAGCAGCCCACACCGGGACACTCACAATGAGCAGTTCTTC.

The chain links TRBV7-6 to TRBJ2-7, with D hard to call. The germline V gene has CDR1 SGHVS and CDR2 FNYEAQ. V gave up 0 bases and J gave up 1 base, with 4 bases separating them. This CDR3 region has 13 residues. The CDR3 sequence: CASSLAESYEQYF. The CDR3 DNA reads TGTGCCAGCAGCTTAGCGGAGTCCTACGAGCAGTACTTC.

V gene TRBV2 combines with J gene TRBJ1-2, with D maybe TRBD1 (5 bases). This CDR3 has 13 amino acids. The germline V gene has CDR1 SNHLY and CDR2 FYNNEI. V was shortened by 6 bases and J by 6 bases, with 14 bases between the two germline ends. The CDR3 sequence is CASSPSRENGYTF. CDR3 coding DNA: TGTGCCAGCAGCCCCTCCAGGGAGAATGGCTACACCTTC.

The chain employs TRBV4-2 and TRBJ1-1; a weak D match, TRBD1 (5 bases). The V end lost 0 bases, the J end lost 4 bases, and 18 bases lay between the germline ends. Looked up from germline, CDR1 is LGHNA and CDR2 is YNFKEQ. The CDR3 is 17 amino acids. In DNA form, the CDR3 reads TGTGCCAGCAGCCAAGAAGGTGTGGTCGGGGGGGTCACTGAAGCTTTCTTT. Its translation: CASSQEGVVGGVTEAFF.

The chain carries TRBV6-6 and TRBJ1-4; possibly TRBD1 for D (5 bases). Deletions cut 6 bases from V and 12 bases from J, with 17 bases between. This CDR3 spans 13 amino acids. Germline V gene data show CDR1 as MNHNY and CDR2 as SVGAGI (reference sequence). This CDR3 reads CASRMTAAGQLFF. The DNA of the CDR3 is TGTGCCAGCAGGATGACTGCGGCGGGGCAACTGTTTTTT.

This chain links TRBV25-1 with TRBJ2-3; 7 nucleotides match TRBD2. The germline V gene encodes CDR1 MGHDK and CDR2 SYGVNS. The CDR3 spans 17 residues. V was pared by 2 bases and J by 5 bases, with 13 bases of the junction left unmatched. For the CDR3, the DNA is TGTGCCAGCAGTGAACCCCCCGGGCGGCGCGGGGGAGATACGCAGTATTTT. Protein product: CASSEPPGRRGGDTQYF.

The V and J genes are TRBV7-3 and TRBJ2-1; D is undetermined. The CDR3 runs to 13 residues. Trimming stripped 4 bases from V and 6 bases from J, with 10 bases between. Germline loops: CDR1 SGHTA, CDR2 FQGTGA. CDR3 DNA sequence: TGTGCCAGCAGCTCCGGATCGGGCAATGAGCAGTTCTTC. It translates to CASSSGSGNEQFF. The variable domain in full, with the rest retrieved from reference TRBV7-3 and TRBJ2-1, is GAGVSQTPSNKVTEKGKYVELRCDPISGHTALYWYRQSLGQGPEFLIYFQGTGAADDSGLPNDRFFAVRPEGSVSTLKIQRTERGDSAVYLCASSSGSGNEQFFGPGTRLTVL.

The chain employs TRBV20-1 and TRBJ1-2; D perhaps matches TRBD1 (6 bases). The V gene lost 2 bases and the J gene lost 8 bases, with 15 bases spanning the gap. The CDR3 contains 13 residues. Germline CDR1 and CDR2: DFQATT and SNEGSKA (reference sequence). The CDR3 loop is CSARRQGYMGYTF. In nucleotides, the CDR3 is TGCAGTGCTAGACGGCAGGGGTATATGGGCTACACCTTC.

Ten or more counts support this clonotype. CDR3 nucleotide sequence: TGTGCCAGCACTACAGGGGGCCTCGGCTACACCTTC. It yields the protein CASTTGGLGYTF. The chain joins TRBV6-1 to TRBJ1-2; the match to TRBD1 covers 9 bases. The CDR3 is 12 amino acids. With V trimmed by 7 bases and J by 8 bases, 5 bases remained unmatched. Germline V gene lookup returns CDR1 MNHNS and CDR2 SASEGT.

This clonotype was seen a handful of times. This sequence joins TRBV2 and TRBJ1-3; D is possibly TRBD1 (6 bases). This CDR3 has 15 residues. The germline gives CDR1 SNHLY, CDR2 FYNNEI. Trimming took off 7 bases at V and 0 bases at J, with 13 bases between the two ends. The CDR3 protein is CASKTGPSSGNTIYF. For the CDR3, the DNA is TGTGCCAGCAAGACAGGACCCAGCTCTGGAAACACCATATATTTT.

The rearrangement joins TRBV7-9 to TRBJ1-2; unclear D gene. The length of the CDR3 is 13 residues. The germline V gene encodes CDR1 SEHNR and CDR2 FQNEAQ (reference sequence). Trimming stripped 2 bases from V and 8 bases from J, with 12 bases between. DNA of the CDR3: TGTGCCAGCAGCTTACCGCGGTCGGAAGGCTACACCTTC. Translation: CASSLPRSEGYTF.

This clonotype was observed a handful of times. The chain carries TRBV6-5 and TRBJ1-1, with TRBD1 identical over 9 bases. This CDR3 is built from 18 residues. After removal of 7 bases from V and 1 base from J, the junction contained 16 bases not matched to a gene. CDR1 is MNHEY and CDR2 is SVGAGI in the germline V gene. For the CDR3, the DNA is TGTGCCAGCAAAAACGTTCGGACAGGGGAGGGGACGAACACTGAAGCTTTCTTT. Translating it yields CASKNVRTGEGTNTEAFF.